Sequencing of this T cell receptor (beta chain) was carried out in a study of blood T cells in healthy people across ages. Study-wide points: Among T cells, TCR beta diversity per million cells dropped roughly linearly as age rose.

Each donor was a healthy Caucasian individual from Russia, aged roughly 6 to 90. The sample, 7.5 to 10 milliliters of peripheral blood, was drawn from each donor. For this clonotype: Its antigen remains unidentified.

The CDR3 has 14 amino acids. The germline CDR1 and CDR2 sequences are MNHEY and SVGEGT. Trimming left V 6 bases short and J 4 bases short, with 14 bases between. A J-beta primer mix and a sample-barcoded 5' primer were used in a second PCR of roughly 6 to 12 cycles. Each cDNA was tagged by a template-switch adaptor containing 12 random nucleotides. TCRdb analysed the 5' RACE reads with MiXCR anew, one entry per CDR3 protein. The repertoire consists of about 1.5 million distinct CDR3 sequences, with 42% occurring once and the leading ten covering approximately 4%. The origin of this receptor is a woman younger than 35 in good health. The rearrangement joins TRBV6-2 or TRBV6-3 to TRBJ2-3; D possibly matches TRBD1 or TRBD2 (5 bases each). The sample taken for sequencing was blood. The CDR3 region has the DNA TGTGCCAGCAGGCCGACGGGACGGTCAGATACGCAGTATTTT. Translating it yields CASRPTGRSDTQYF.